The 25 T cell receptor beta chains below come from one sample, sequenced in a study of CD8 T cells in ankylosing spondylitis. Via MiXCR, TCRdb re-called the 5' RACE reads, giving one row per CDR3 protein. The table shows fewer than 250,000 distinct CDR3 sequences, with under 12% occurring only once. Sequencing input: blood, either unsorted or a sorted T cell fraction (not recorded which). The receptor set was obtained from a male donor with ankylosing spondylitis or in good health (not recorded which).

Details on this clonotype: A much larger clone is a single base away; this may be a read error. The CDR3 is CTSSLGWGSLNEQFF. The CDR3 DNA follows: TGTACCAGCAGCTTAGGTTGGGGTAGCCTCAATGAGCAGTTCTTC. The chain uses TRBV7-2 and TRBJ2-1; D is unresolved. The CDR3 is 15 residues long. V lost 1 base, J lost 6 bases, and 13 bases lay in between. CDR1 and CDR2 from the germline V gene are SGHTA and FQGNSA.

This clonotype was seen more than once but under ten times. The rearrangement joins TRBV3-1 to TRBJ2-2; maybe TRBD2 (6 bases). The CDR3 length is 16 residues. Trimming pared 3 bases from V and 4 bases from J, leaving 15 bases between. CDR1 is LGHDT, CDR2 YNNKEL, per germline (reference sequence). Here the CDR3 DNA reads TGTGCCAGCAGCCAGGCTTGGGGGGTCCCCACCGGGGAGCTGTTTTTT. Translating gives CASSQAWGVPTGELFF.

This clonotype was seen a handful of times. V usage is TRBV5-1 and J usage is TRBJ2-3; 8 nucleotides align to TRBD2. This CDR3 spans 14 amino acids. Germline loops: CDR1 SGHRS, CDR2 YFSETQ. V dropped 3 bases and J dropped 5; count of bases not matched to a gene: 5. DNA of the CDR3: TGCGCCAGCAGCTACGGGACTAGGGGAGATACGCAGTATTTT. Translation gives CASSYGTRGDTQYF.

This clonotype was seen repeatedly, ten times or more. The chain recombines TRBV12-3 or TRBV12-4 with TRBJ2-6; possibly TRBD2 for D (6 bases). The CDR3 spans 16 residues. Deletions cut 6 bases from V and 0 bases from J, with 12 bases between. CDR3 in DNA: TGTGCCAGCAGGTGGGACTTCGGCTCTGGGGCCAACGTCCTGACTTTC. Protein: CASRWDFGSGANVLTF.

This clonotype was recorded at least ten times. The chain joins TRBV20-1 to TRBJ1-5; 12 positions match TRBD1. The CDR3 totals 14 residues. Looked up from germline, CDR1 is DFQATT and CDR2 is SNEGSKA (reference sequence). J was trimmed by 5 bases and V by 3 bases; bases with no gene match: 2. The CDR3 DNA sequence: TGCAGTGCTAGGGGGACAGGGGGCGATCAGCCCCAGCATTTT. Its translation is CSARGTGGDQPQHF.

This clonotype was counted between two and nine times. The chain couples TRBV7-9 to TRBJ2-6, with D tentatively TRBD1 (6 bases). Germline CDR1 is SEHNR and CDR2 is FQNEAQ (reference sequence). The V end lost 5 bases, the J end lost 1 base, and 27 bases lay between the germline ends. The CDR3 is 21 amino acids. The DNA for the CDR3 is TGTGCCAGCAGCGCCCGAGTCGGTATTCCGACAGGAGTATCTGGGGCCAACGTCCTGACTTTC. It translates to CASSARVGIPTGVSGANVLTF.

This clonotype was observed many times. V is TRBV28 and J is TRBJ2-5; D may correspond to TRBD1 or TRBD2 (5 bases each). The CDR3 length is 15 residues. V shed 5 bases and J shed 5 bases, with 18 bases lying between them. CDR1 is MDHEN, CDR2 SYDVKM, per germline. DNA for the CDR3: TGTGCCAGCAGTCCCCCTATCGGGGCCGCGGAGACCCAGTACTTC. Its protein is CASSPPIGAAETQYF.

This clonotype was detected a few times. This chain connects TRBV10-3 to TRBJ1-1; D is unresolved. There are 14 residues in the CDR3. The V gene's germline CDR1 is ENHRY and CDR2 SYGVKD. V was cut by 0 bases and J by 1 base, with 6 bases left in between. The CDR3 region has the DNA TGTGCCATCAGTGAGTCGCAAAGGAACACTGAAGCTTTCTTT. Protein sequence: CAISESQRNTEAFF.

This clonotype has ten or more counts. The genes are TRBV20-1 and TRBJ2-5; 7 positions agree with TRBD1. The CDR3 is 12 residues long. V lost 5 bases and J lost 3; bases outside the gene matches: 3. Germline lookup yields CDR1 DFQATT and CDR2 SNEGSKA (reference sequence). The CDR3 DNA follows: TGCAGTGCTTTGGGACAGAAAGAGACCCAGTACTTC. Translation gives CSALGQKETQYF.

This clonotype showed up just a few times. V gene TRBV3-1 combines with J gene TRBJ2-2; a possible D gene is TRBD2 (5 bases). The V gene's germline CDR1 is LGHDT and CDR2 YNNKEL (reference sequence). Trimming removed 1 base from V and 4 bases from J, with 13 bases in between. This CDR3 spans 16 amino acids. CDR3 DNA sequence: TGTGCCAGCAGCCAAGTTCGGGGTTCGGGCACCGGGGAGCTGTTTTTT. Translated: CASSQVRGSGTGELFF.

The chain couples TRBV5-1 to TRBJ2-3; 8 bases are a match to TRBD1. This CDR3 is 16 amino acids long. J gave up 4 bases and V 4 bases, and 11 bases lay outside the gene matches. Looked up from germline, CDR1 is SGHRS and CDR2 is YFSETQ. DNA of the CDR3: TGCGCCAGCAGCATAGACAGGGGTGGAATGGCAGATACGCAGTATTTT. Translation gives CASSIDRGGMADTQYF. The full variable domain, with the rest looked up from reference TRBV5-1 and TRBJ2-3, is KAGVTQTPRYLIKTRGQQVTLSCSPISGHRSVSWYQQTPGQGLQFLFEYFSETQRNKGNFPGRFSGRQFSNSRSEMNVSTLELGDSALYLCASSIDRGGMADTQYFGPGTRLTVL.

This clonotype came up many times. The chain uses TRBV12-3 or TRBV12-4 and TRBJ2-1; possible D gene TRBD1, 6 bases. V shed 5 bases and J shed 0 bases, with 17 bases lying between them. The length of the CDR3 is 17 residues. The CDR3 is CASSAETGLSSYNEQFF. The CDR3 bases are TGTGCCAGCAGTGCCGAGACAGGACTGAGCTCCTACAATGAGCAGTTCTTC.

The genes are TRBV24-1 and TRBJ2-7, with D perhaps TRBD1 (6 bases). CDR1 is KGHDR and CDR2 is SFDVKD in the germline V gene. This CDR3 comprises 16 residues. V was clipped by 0 bases and J by 9 bases, with 20 bases between them. The CDR3 loop is CATSDLSGRGTAVQYF. The CDR3 bases are TGTGCCACCAGTGATTTGTCCGGAAGGGGGACCGCCGTGCAGTACTTC.

The rearrangement links TRBV20-1 to TRBJ1-1; a weak D match, TRBD1 (6 bases). The CDR3 length is 14 residues. The germline gives CDR1 DFQATT, CDR2 SNEGSKA (reference sequence). With 3 bases removed from V and 1 base from J, the gap between germline ends came to 12 bases. The CDR3 loop is CSARDQGKNTEAFF. The CDR3 DNA reads as TGCAGTGCTAGGGACCAGGGGAAGAACACTGAAGCTTTCTTT.

This clonotype was detected many times. This sequence joins TRBV20-1 and TRBJ2-3; 8 positions match TRBD2. The germline V gene encodes CDR1 DFQATT and CDR2 SNEGSKA (reference sequence). V shed 0 bases and J 0 bases; nucleotides not matched to a gene: 5. The CDR3 is 16 amino acids. The chain's CDR3 is CSARDKGLASTDTQYF. The CDR3, as DNA: TGCAGTGCTAGAGATAAAGGACTAGCTAGCACAGATACGCAGTATTTT.

This clonotype occurred many times. V usage is TRBV28 and J usage is TRBJ1-5; TRBD1 matches 7 bases. There are 17 residues in the CDR3. Looked up from germline, CDR1 is MDHEN and CDR2 is SYDVKM. After removal of 5 bases from V and 4 bases from J, the junction contained 14 bases not matched to a gene. The CDR3 DNA sequence: TGTGCCAGCAGTCTCGACAGGGCAAACGGCTATAATCAGCCCCAGCATTTT. Amino acid sequence: CASSLDRANGYNQPQHF.

This clonotype occurred many times. This sequence joins TRBV20-1 and TRBJ2-2, with 8 positions matching TRBD1. V lost 0 bases and J lost 1; bases outside the gene matches: 13. CDR1 is DFQATT and CDR2 is SNEGSKA in the germline V gene (reference sequence). The length of the CDR3 is 19 residues. The DNA of the CDR3 is TGCAGTGCTAGAGATGTTGCCACAGGGGGAAGATTGAACACCGGGGAGCTGTTTTTT. Its translation: CSARDVATGGRLNTGELFF.

This clonotype was seen at least ten times. V and J are TRBV7-2 and TRBJ2-2; D perhaps matches TRBD1 (5 bases). V lost 1 base and J lost 3, with 6 bases in between. CDR1 and CDR2 (germline): SGHTA, FQGNSA. This CDR3 contains 14 residues. CDR3 protein: CASSLVGHTGELFF. The CDR3 nucleotides are TGTGCCAGCAGCTTAGTGGGGCACACCGGGGAGCTGTTTTTT.

This clonotype appeared many times. CDR3 sequence: CASSLRGVYGYTF. DNA of the CDR3: TGTGCCAGCAGCTTGAGGGGGGTCTATGGCTACACCTTC. The chain employs TRBV5-8 and TRBJ1-2; possible D gene TRBD1, 6 bases. Germline values: CDR1 SGHTS, CDR2 YDEGEE. This CDR3 contains 13 residues. V was cut by 1 base and J by 4 bases, with 8 bases left in between. The variable domain in full, with the rest retrieved from reference TRBV5-8 and TRBJ1-2, is EAGVTQSPTHLIKTRGQQATLRCSPISGHTSVYWYQQALGLGLQFLLWYDEGEERNRGNFPPRFSGRQFPNYSSELNVNALELEDSALYLCASSLRGVYGYTFGSGTRLTVV.

This clonotype came up a few times. The chain uses TRBV5-6 and TRBJ2-1, with 10 bases aligning to TRBD2. CDR1 is SGHDT and CDR2 is YYEEEE in the germline V gene. Trimming removed 0 bases from V and 6 bases from J; junction bases left unmatched: 9. This CDR3 comprises 17 residues. This CDR3 is CASSLEGLAGALNEQFF. The CDR3 DNA reads as TGTGCCAGCAGCTTGGAGGGCCTAGCGGGGGCCCTCAATGAGCAGTTCTTC.

This clonotype was detected many times. This chain uses TRBV10-3 with TRBJ1-4; D ambiguous. The V gene lost 0 bases and the J gene lost 8 bases, with 13 bases spanning the gap. Germline lookup yields CDR1 ENHRY and CDR2 SYGVKD. The CDR3 is 15 residues long. The CDR3 spells CAISESEGAGEKLFF. The CDR3 DNA is TGTGCCATCAGTGAGTCAGAGGGAGCGGGGGAAAAACTGTTTTTT.

In its sample, this clonotype was seen many times. The chain has TRBV4-1 and TRBJ2-1; 10 nucleotides match TRBD1. This CDR3 contains 15 residues. From germline, CDR1 is MGHRA and CDR2 YSYEKL. Trimming at V came to 1 base and at J to 8 bases, leaving 5 bases not matched to a gene. The CDR3 here is CASSQGGQGVDEQFF. The CDR3 bases are TGCGCCAGCAGCCAAGGAGGACAGGGGGTCGATGAGCAGTTCTTC.

In this sample, this clonotype turned up many times. V is TRBV5-1 and J is TRBJ2-1; maybe TRBD2 (7 bases). This CDR3 is 15 amino acids long. CDR1 is SGHRS and CDR2 is YFSETQ in the germline V gene. Trimming stripped 0 bases from V and 4 bases from J, with 11 bases between. The CDR3 here is CASSLEGGAYNEQFF. The CDR3 DNA reads as TGCGCCAGCAGCTTGGAGGGGGGGGCGTACAATGAGCAGTTCTTC.

CDR3 bases: TGCAGTGCTAGTAGTACAGATTATAGCAATCAGCCCCAGCATTTT. The encoded protein is CSASSTDYSNQPQHF. This chain connects TRBV20-1 to TRBJ1-5; D is unresolved. This CDR3 has 15 residues. The V and J ends lost 3 bases and 0 bases respectively, with 12 bases between them. Germline CDR1 DFQATT, CDR2 SNEGSKA (reference sequence).

The table lists this clonotype with many counts. The chain uses TRBV7-2 and TRBJ1-3; D unclear. This CDR3 has 15 residues. Trimming removed 3 bases from V and 4 bases from J, with 13 bases in between. Germline V gives CDR1 SGHTA, CDR2 FQGNSA. CDR3 in DNA: TGTGCCAGCAGCTTTCTTTTGGGTCCCGGAAACACCATATATTTT. Protein sequence: CASSFLLGPGNTIYF.